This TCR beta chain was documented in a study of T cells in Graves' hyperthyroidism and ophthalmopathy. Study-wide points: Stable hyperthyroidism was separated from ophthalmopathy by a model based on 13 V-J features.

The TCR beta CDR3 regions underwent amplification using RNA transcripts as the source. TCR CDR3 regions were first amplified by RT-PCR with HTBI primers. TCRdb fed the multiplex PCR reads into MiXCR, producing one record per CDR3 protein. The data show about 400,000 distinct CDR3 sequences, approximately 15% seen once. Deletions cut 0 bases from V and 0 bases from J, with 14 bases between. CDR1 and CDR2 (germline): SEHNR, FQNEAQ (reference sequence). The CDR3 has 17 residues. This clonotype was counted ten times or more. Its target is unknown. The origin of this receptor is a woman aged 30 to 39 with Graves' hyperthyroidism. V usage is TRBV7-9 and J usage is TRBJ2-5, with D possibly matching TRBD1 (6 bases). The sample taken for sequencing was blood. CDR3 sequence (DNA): TGTGCCAGCAGCTTAGCGGCCGGACAGCCAAACCAAGAGACCCAGTACTTC. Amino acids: CASSLAAGQPNQETQYF.